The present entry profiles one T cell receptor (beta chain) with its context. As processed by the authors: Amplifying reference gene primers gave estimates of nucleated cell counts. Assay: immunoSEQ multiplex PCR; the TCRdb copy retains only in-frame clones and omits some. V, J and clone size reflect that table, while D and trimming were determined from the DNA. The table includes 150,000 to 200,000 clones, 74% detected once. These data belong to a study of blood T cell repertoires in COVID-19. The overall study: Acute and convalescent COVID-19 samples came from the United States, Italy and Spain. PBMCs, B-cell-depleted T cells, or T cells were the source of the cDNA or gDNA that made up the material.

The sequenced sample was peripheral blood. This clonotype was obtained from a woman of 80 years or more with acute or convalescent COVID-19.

As DNA, the CDR3 is TGTGCCAGCAGCGCCGGGATCTCCTTCAGCACTGAAGCTTTCTTT. Translated, it gives CASSAGISFSTEAFF. The chain couples TRBV9 to TRBJ1-1; D unclear. The V end was cut by 3 bases, the J end by 4 bases, with 16 bases between. The germline V gene has CDR1 SGDLS and CDR2 YYNGEE. The CDR3 is 15 residues long. Using reference TRBV9 and TRBJ1-1 for the parts outside the CDR3, the full variable domain is DSGVTQTPKHLITATGQRVTLRCSPRSGDLSVYWYQQSLDQGLQFLIQYYNGEERAKGNILERFSAQQFPDLHSELNLSSLELGDSALYFCASSAGISFSTEAFFGQGTRLTVV.